Each of the 31 T cell receptor beta chains below was sequenced from the same sample in a study of T-cell reconstitution after alpha-beta-depleted transplantation in children. The library targeted TCRbeta and was prepared with unique molecular identifiers. TCRdb independently ran MiXCR on the PCR reads; one entry per CDR3 protein. Of almost 500,000 distinct CDR3 sequences listed, more than 9% are singletons. The sequencing here drew on PBMCs, taken before TCRalphabeta/CD19-depleted stem cell transplant. These receptors were obtained from a child aged 2 to 10 with inherited bone marrow failure, due to receive a stem cell transplant.

This clonotype was found many times. This clone may be a read error of a much larger clone one base away. The V gene is TRBV7-8, the J gene TRBJ2-7; the D is unclear. Trimming stripped 4 bases from V and 0 bases from J, with 4 bases between. This CDR3 has 12 residues. Germline CDR1 is SGHVS and CDR2 is FQNEAQ. As DNA, the CDR3 is TGTGCCAGCAGCTCCAACTCCTACGAGCAGTACTTC. Its protein is CASSSNSYEQYF.

This clonotype was seen more than once but under ten times. The chain couples TRBV19 to TRBJ2-2; D unresolved. The CDR3 runs 15 residues. In germline, CDR1 is LNHDA, CDR2 SQIVND (reference sequence). The V end was cut by 3 bases, the J end by 4 bases, with 12 bases between. The CDR3 DNA is TGTGCCAGTAGTATGGGTTATCGAAGCACCGGGGAGCTGTTTTTT. The encoded protein is CASSMGYRSTGELFF. Using reference TRBV19 and TRBJ2-2 for the parts outside the CDR3, the full variable domain is DGGITQSPKYLFRKEGQNVTLSCEQNLNHDAMYWYRQDPGQGLRLIYYSQIVNDFQKGDIAEGYSVSREKKESFPLTVTSAQKNPTAFYLCASSMGYRSTGELFFGEGSRLTVL.

As to this clonotype: A much larger clone sits a single nucleotide away, making a read error possible. This chain connects TRBV29-1 to TRBJ2-2, with D unclear. The CDR3 has 13 residues. V lost 4 bases and J 4 bases, leaving 10 bases between the germline ends. Looked up from germline, CDR1 is SQVTM and CDR2 is ANQGSEA. In nucleotides, the CDR3 is TGCAGCGTTGGGCAGCCAAGCACCGGGGAGCTGTTTTTT. This sequence encodes CSVGQPSTGELFF.

This clonotype has ten or more counts. The rearrangement joins TRBV7-2 to TRBJ2-1; 8 bases fit TRBD2. CDR1 is SGHTA and CDR2 is FQGNSA in the germline V gene. V lost 0 bases and J lost 8; bases outside the gene matches: 9. CDR3 length: 16 amino acids. This CDR3 reads CASSLAWTGGEDEQFF. The CDR3 nucleotides are TGTGCCAGCAGCTTAGCGTGGACGGGAGGGGAGGATGAGCAGTTCTTC.

This clonotype was found many times. The rearrangement links TRBV7-8 to TRBJ1-2; tentatively, D is TRBD1 (5 bases). The CDR3 sequence is 17 residues long. In germline, CDR1 is SGHVS, CDR2 FQNEAQ. Deletions cut 5 bases from V and 3 bases from J, with 22 bases between. This CDR3 reads CASSKSRGNGKDYGYTF. CDR3 nucleotides: TGTGCCAGCAGCAAATCACGGGGCAACGGGAAGGACTATGGCTACACCTTC.

This clonotype was recorded a few times. V usage is TRBV20-1 and J usage is TRBJ2-1; 10 positions agree with TRBD1. Germline V CDR1 and CDR2: DFQATT, SNEGSKA (reference sequence). The CDR3 is 14 residues long. Trimming removed 6 bases from V and 1 base from J; junction bases left unmatched: 3. The CDR3 DNA follows: TGCAGTGCCCTGGGACAGGGGTCCTACAATGAGCAGTTCTTC. The encoded protein is CSALGQGSYNEQFF.

This clonotype showed up just a few times. The CDR3 bases are TGCAGTGTGGAACGGGAGATAATAAATGAGCAGTTCTTC. Translation: CSVEREIINEQFF. J is TRBJ2-1 and V is TRBV20-1, with D perhaps matching TRBD2 (6 bases). The ends were cut back, 7 bases at V and 7 bases at J, with 17 bases in the middle. CDR3 length equals 13 residues. Germline V lookup: CDR1 DFQATT, CDR2 SNEGSKA (reference sequence).

V and J are TRBV4-1 and TRBJ2-3, with no clear D. The CDR3 totals 14 residues. Germline V CDR1 and CDR2: MGHRA, YSYEKL. The V and J ends lost 0 bases and 2 bases respectively, with 6 bases between them. In DNA, the CDR3 is TGCGCCAGCAGCCAAGAAACTATCACAGATACGCAGTATTTT. It is translated as CASSQETITDTQYF.

This clonotype was counted ten times or more. The chain carries TRBV25-1 and TRBJ2-2; maybe TRBD2 (5 bases). Looked up from germline, CDR1 is MGHDK and CDR2 is SYGVNS. V gave up 7 bases and J gave up 6 bases, with 15 bases separating them. The CDR3 totals 14 residues. The CDR3 nucleotides read TGTGCCAGCACCGGGGATCGGTGGGCCGGGGAGCTGTTTTTT. This translates into CASTGDRWAGELFF.

J is TRBJ2-7 and V is TRBV7-9; D is perhaps TRBD2 (5 bases). From germline, CDR1 is SEHNR and CDR2 FQNEAQ (reference sequence). V lost 5 bases and J 10 bases, leaving 15 bases between the germline ends. This CDR3 contains 12 residues. DNA for the CDR3: TGTGCCAGCAGCCTCGGGGTAGCCGATCAGTACTTC. Protein: CASSLGVADQYF. The full variable domain, its missing parts supplied by reference TRBV7-9 and TRBJ2-7, is DTGVSQNPRHKITKRGQNVTFRCDPISEHNRLYWYRQTLGQGPEFLTYFQNEAQLEKSRLLSDRFSAERPKGSFSTLEIQRTEQGDSAMYLCASSLGVADQYFGPGTRLTVT.

The chain joins TRBV7-6 to TRBJ2-1; D perhaps matches TRBD1 (6 bases). This CDR3 comprises 15 residues. From germline, CDR1 is SGHVS and CDR2 FNYEAQ. V was trimmed by 5 bases and J by 7 bases, leaving 18 bases between them. The CDR3 loop reads CASSQRQVSVNEQFF. CDR3 in DNA: TGTGCCAGCAGCCAAAGACAGGTGTCAGTTAATGAGCAGTTCTTC.

This clonotype was counted many times. The genes are TRBV5-1 and TRBJ2-1; D remains unclear. V was shortened by 1 base and J by 8 bases, with 7 bases between the two germline ends. CDR1 and CDR2 from the germline V gene are SGHRS and YFSETQ. The CDR3 loop spans 12 amino acids. Here the CDR3 reads CASSLRLDEQFF. CDR3 bases: TGCGCCAGCAGCTTGAGGTTGGATGAGCAGTTCTTC.

Notes on this clonotype: A much bigger clone sits one base away, suggesting this may be a read error. The V call is TRBV5-1, the J call TRBJ2-1, with 10 bases aligning to TRBD2. This CDR3 contains 13 residues. V was pared by 1 base and J by 10 bases, with 2 bases of the junction left unmatched. Germline V gives CDR1 SGHRS, CDR2 YFSETQ. As DNA, the CDR3 is TGCGCCAGCAGCTTGCGAGCGGGAGGGGAGCAGTTCTTC. Residues: CASSLRAGGEQFF.

This clonotype came up many times. This chain uses TRBV7-2 with TRBJ2-1, with 10 bases matching TRBD2. The V gene's germline CDR1 is SGHTA and CDR2 FQGNSA. The CDR3 sequence is 14 residues long. Unmatched junction bases numbered 1, after V lost 2 bases and J lost 6 bases. The CDR3 DNA sequence: TGTGCCAGCAGCTTAATAGCGGGAGGCAATGAGCAGTTCTTC. Amino acid sequence: CASSLIAGGNEQFF.

The V gene is TRBV30, the J gene TRBJ2-2; the D is unclear. V was cut by 0 bases and J by 1 base, with 12 bases left in between. Germline loops: CDR1 GTSNPN, CDR2 SVGIG (reference sequence). The CDR3 is made up of 16 amino acids. CDR3 protein: CAWSVGWRQNTGELFF. The CDR3, as DNA: TGTGCCTGGAGTGTAGGGTGGAGACAGAACACCGGGGAGCTGTTTTTT.

Concerning this clonotype itself: Just one base apart from a much larger clone, this may be a read error. V is TRBV20-1 and J is TRBJ2-7; 9 nucleotides match TRBD1. CDR3 length: 14 residues. CDR1 is DFQATT and CDR2 is SNEGSKA in the germline V gene (reference sequence). Here the CDR3 reads CSAFDRDRAYELYF. CDR3 DNA: TGCAGTGCCTTTGACCGGGACAGGGCCTACGAGCTGTACTTC.

This clonotype was detected many times. The genes are TRBV28 and TRBJ2-5; D might be TRBD2 (6 bases). The CDR3 has 14 residues. Germline V gene lookup returns CDR1 MDHEN and CDR2 SYDVKM. Deletions cut 3 bases from V and 5 bases from J, with 13 bases between. The CDR3 here is CASSFAPSDETQYF. Written as DNA, the CDR3 is TGTGCCAGCAGTTTTGCGCCTAGCGATGAGACCCAGTACTTC.

This clonotype was observed many times. CDR3: CASSFVLAGVHEQFF. CDR3 DNA sequence: TGTGCCAGCAGTTTTGTACTAGCGGGAGTCCATGAGCAGTTCTTC. This rearrangement joins TRBV12-3 or TRBV12-4 to TRBJ2-1, with 11 bases aligning to TRBD2. Unmatched junction bases numbered 6, after V lost 3 bases and J lost 8 bases. The CDR3 is made up of 15 amino acids.

This clonotype was seen many times. The V call is TRBV6-9, the J call TRBJ2-2; D remains unclear. The CDR3 spans 19 residues. Per germline, CDR1 MNHGY and CDR2 SVAAGI. The germline V and J ends were trimmed by 3 bases and 0 bases, with 20 bases remaining between them. CDR3 residues: CASSYTLRQRPSNTGELFF. The CDR3 DNA reads TGTGCCAGCAGTTACACACTCCGCCAGCGCCCTTCGAACACCGGGGAGCTGTTTTTT.

This clonotype was picked up many times. This chain connects TRBV10-1 to TRBJ2-1; D possibly uses TRBD1 or TRBD2 (6 bases each). V lost 9 bases, J lost 9 bases, and 24 bases lay in between. This CDR3 is 15 amino acids long. CDR1 and CDR2 from the germline V gene are WNHNN and SYGVQD (reference sequence). The CDR3 bases are TGCGCCAGGGTGAACCGACTAGGGGGGTTTGCTGAGCAGTTCTTC. It codes for CARVNRLGGFAEQFF.

This clonotype came up many times. The chain combines TRBV6-2 or TRBV6-3 with TRBJ2-1; D is ambiguous. Germline V gene data show CDR1 as MNHEY and CDR2 as SVGEGT. V dropped 7 bases and J dropped 4 bases, with 5 bases sitting between them. This CDR3 contains 11 residues. The CDR3 region is CASTIYNEQFF. DNA of the CDR3: TGTGCCAGCACCATATACAATGAGCAGTTCTTC.

Notes on this clonotype: Given a much more abundant clone one base away, this may be a read error. The chain joins TRBV7-2 to TRBJ2-5; D perhaps matches TRBD1 (6 bases). The germline V and J ends were trimmed by 8 bases and 2 bases, with 18 bases remaining between them. The CDR3 extends over 15 amino acids. The germline gives CDR1 SGHTA, CDR2 FQGNSA. Here the CDR3 reads CASGPRTAGQETQYF. The CDR3 nucleotides are TGTGCCAGCGGCCCACGGACAGCAGGACAAGAGACCCAGTACTTC.

The chain recombines TRBV5-4 with TRBJ1-4, with a tentative D call TRBD1 (5 bases). Germline CDR1 SGHNT, CDR2 YYREEE (reference sequence). The germline V and J ends were trimmed by 4 bases and 0 bases, with 10 bases remaining between them. The CDR3 totals 15 residues. Here the CDR3 DNA reads TGTGCCAGCAGCGGGCCGGGACCAACTAATGAAAAACTGTTTTTT. Encoded protein: CASSGPGPTNEKLFF.

This clonotype was counted many times. The chain combines TRBV7-9 with TRBJ1-4; 9 bases map to TRBD1. This CDR3 spans 14 amino acids. Germline assignment: CDR1 SEHNR and CDR2 FQNEAQ (reference sequence). The V gene end was trimmed by 6 bases and the J gene end by 8 bases; junction bases not matched to a gene: 7. The CDR3 region is CASSHPGQGEKLFF. CDR3 sequence (DNA): TGTGCCAGCAGTCACCCGGGACAGGGAGAAAAACTGTTTTTT.

This clonotype was counted many times. The CDR3 spells CASSFLERVYEQYF. The CDR3, as DNA: TGTGCCAGCAGCTTTTTGGAGCGGGTCTACGAGCAGTACTTC. This chain joins TRBV5-6 and TRBJ2-7; D perhaps matches TRBD2 (6 bases). Trimming removed 2 bases from V and 3 bases from J, with 12 bases in between. The CDR3 totals 14 residues. Germline values: CDR1 SGHDT, CDR2 YYEEEE.

This clonotype has a count of ten or more. The chain uses TRBV14 and TRBJ2-1, with D possibly being TRBD1 or TRBD2 (6 bases each). V was pared by 5 bases and J by 9 bases, with 17 bases between. Germline CDR1 and CDR2: SGHDN and FVKESK. The CDR3 covers 14 residues. Here the CDR3 reads CASSEGVSGFEQFF. CDR3 in DNA: TGTGCCAGCAGCGAGGGGGTTAGCGGCTTTGAGCAGTTCTTC.

This clonotype has at least ten counts. This chain connects TRBV5-1 to TRBJ2-5; 8 bases line up with TRBD2. The CDR3 length is 14 residues. Per germline, CDR1 SGHRS and CDR2 YFSETQ. The V segment lost 4 bases and the J segment 7 bases; nucleotides outside the gene matches: 9. This chain's CDR3 is CASSGAGGPGTQYF. The CDR3 nucleotides read TGCGCCAGCAGCGGCGCGGGAGGCCCAGGGACCCAGTACTTC.

Many counts were recorded for this clonotype. The rearrangement links TRBV19 to TRBJ2-3; 11 bases align to TRBD2. Germline values: CDR1 LNHDA, CDR2 SQIVND (reference sequence). With V trimmed by 6 bases and J by 12 bases, 14 bases remained unmatched. This CDR3 comprises 15 residues. The chain's CDR3 is CASRLSGTSGALQYF. The DNA for the CDR3 is TGTGCCAGTAGGCTTTCCGGGACTAGCGGCGCTCTCCAGTATTTT. The complete variable domain, with remaining parts taken from reference TRBV19 and TRBJ2-3, reads DGGITQSPKYLFRKEGQNVTLSCEQNLNHDAMYWYRQDPGQGLRLIYYSQIVNDFQKGDIAEGYSVSREKKESFPLTVTSAQKNPTAFYLCASRLSGTSGALQYFGPGTRLTVL.

This clonotype was counted at least ten times. V usage is TRBV7-6 and J usage is TRBJ1-6, with 7 bases aligning to TRBD1. This CDR3 region has 13 residues. V lost 2 bases to trimming and J lost 9 bases; unmatched junction nucleotides: 1. Per the germline V gene, CDR1 is SGHVS and CDR2 is FNYEAQ. This CDR3 reads CASSLQGVSPLHF. The CDR3 nucleotides are TGTGCCAGCAGCTTACAGGGGGTTTCACCCCTCCACTTT.

This clonotype was counted many times. The CDR3: CASSQVFVGAGTGELFF. The CDR3 DNA sequence: TGCGCCAGCAGCCAAGTATTCGTGGGGGCGGGCACCGGGGAGCTGTTTTTT. The chain uses TRBV4-3 and TRBJ2-2, with D possibly being TRBD1 (6 bases). The germline V gene has CDR1 LGHNA and CDR2 YSLEER. Trimming left V 1 base short and J 4 bases short, with 16 bases between. This CDR3 has 17 residues.

The V call is TRBV6-2 or TRBV6-3, the J call TRBJ2-1, with unresolved D. The V gene lost 11 bases and the J gene lost 9 bases, with 14 bases spanning the gap. CDR3 size: 11 residues. Germline CDR1 and CDR2: MNHEY and SVGEGT. The CDR3 protein is CAAQWGGEQFF. The DNA for the CDR3 is TGTGCCGCCCAGTGGGGTGGTGAGCAGTTCTTC.